Here is one T cell receptor beta chain with its context. Its antigen specificity is not known. The input lacks base qualities; no much larger clone sits a single base away. The sample belongs to a study of cytomegalovirus exposure and HLA in healthy donors (dated 2017 in TCRdb). A note on the overall study: In an earlier analysis of some 550 of the donors, approximately 300 Gb of sequence data and 90 million to 120 million unique TCR beta sequences from roughly 190 million T cells were reported. An early release that covered about 640 HLA-typed donors contained 300 to 350 gigabases of sequencing data and about 93 million unique TCR sequences. The genetic ancestry cluster associated with self-reported Caucasian donors included approximately 85% of the roughly 400 genotyped donors. The aim of the study was to test whether cataloging public T cell receptors could identify signatures of past pathogen exposure. The study profiled the T cell repertoires of about 640 subjects by immunosequencing and related them to cytomegalovirus serostatus. A separate validation cohort of approximately 120 different subjects was used in addition to the roughly 670-subject first cohort. High-throughput TCR immunosequencing, statistical association of individual TCRs with disease status, and machine learning were combined to predict cytomegalovirus infection status. A later analysis re-analyzed previously published TCR beta repertoires from approximately 670 donors and added high-resolution HLA genotyping to study TCR occurrence patterns. The later analysis used no new phenotypic data to find candidate immune exposures, relying instead on TCR beta sequences and their occurrence across donors. An earlier analysis of more than 450 of the donors used high-throughput TCR beta sequencing to judge whether each TCR beta V gene segment behaved as functional or pseudogenic. Donor age, sex, ethnicity and CMV serostatus were compiled alongside the repertoire data. A later genetic analysis used genome-wide SNP genotypes for about 55% of the 666 donors, treating that subset as a discovery cohort. Every discovery cohort repertoire had been produced on one sequencing platform. Class I and class II HLA loci were covered by the typing at four-digit resolution. The number of donors typed differed by locus, with about 620-630 for A, B, C, DRB1 and DQB1, 522 for DQA1, 606 for DPA1, and some 470 for DPB1. Because of strong linkage in the cohort, a handful of DR-DQ haplotypes were treated as single units for association and clustering. Across around 400 genotyped donors of the cohort, an average of about 250,000 unique TCR beta nucleotide sequences per donor were sequenced, and 15% to 20% of those sequences were non-productive.

The library was made by the immunoSEQ multiplex PCR assay. A mixture of 60 forward primers for TCR Vbeta segments and 13 reverse primers for TCR Jbeta segments was used in the multiplex PCR. The CDR3 region of rearranged TCR beta genes was amplified from genomic DNA with a multiplex PCR assay. On the Illumina HiSeq System, the amplified TCR beta libraries were sequenced as 87-base-pair reads. As for the original processing: A later analysis tallied about 77 million unique TCR beta chains across the 650 to 750 repertoires, and around 10 million of those chains were shared by two or more donors. A nearest-neighbor algorithm error-corrected the raw reads and collapsed the reads into unique sequences, merging closely related sequences to remove PCR and sequencing errors. Alignment of CDR3 sequences to IMGT reference sequences was used to assign V, D and J gene segments. For a sequence to be retained, at least a six-nucleotide match to both a V gene segment and a J gene segment was required. Rearrangements were classified as productive when the CDR3 lacked stop codons and remained in frame with V and J, and all other rearrangements were classified as non-productive. Following IMGT convention, CDR3 was defined as the stretch from the second conserved V-encoded cysteine up to the conserved J-encoded phenylalanine. The earlier analysis of fewer than 750 of the donors excluded sequences that lacked an unambiguous match to a single V gene segment. In an earlier analysis of 500 to 750 of the donors, V segments were called functional above 56.7% productive rearrangements and were called segregating when the between-donor standard deviation exceeded 5%. To diagnose cytomegalovirus status from the catalog of TCR beta chain sequences, a statistical classification framework was built. V and J gene assignment, in a later analysis, came from comparing TCR nucleotide sequences with IMGT/GENE-DB human TR gene sequences. Using the TCRdist pipeline, a later analysis assigned CDR3 sequences along with most-parsimonious VDJ recombination scenarios. A later analysis defined each TCR beta chain by its CDR3 amino acid sequence plus V-gene family, and excluded reads lacking a unique V-gene family. In a later analysis, 450 to 600 highly shared, low-generation-probability nucleotide sequences were removed to address suspected cross-contamination and a sequencing artifact. In a later analysis, a clonal expansion index was calculated for each public chain from normalized within-repertoire ranks of inferred template counts. In a later analysis, generation probabilities were computed using a VDJ recombination model fitted to out-of-frame rearrangements, and the results were checked against IGoR. A later analysis scored TCR-TCR, TCR-HLA and TCR-CMV co-occurrence with hypergeometric tests, applying a repertoire-size bias correction to TCR pairs. In a later analysis, false discovery rates were estimated by permuting HLA or CMV assignments 20 times. In a later analysis, co-occurring TCRs were grouped using DBSCAN, with TCRdist sequence similarity added in when clustering inside HLA-allele-positive subsets. Repertoires with fewer than 30,000 or more than 120,000 public chains were left out of co-occurrence clustering, as were a handful of repertoires with anomalous nucleotide sharing. Entries here come from immuneACCESS through TCRdb and include only in-frame sequences with V and J called. Some clones fail to appear in such tables; in the studies checked, an unresolved V gene covers under half of the shortfall, and the cause of the remainder is unknown. The D gene and trimming were derived from the DNA, and the V and J assignments and clone size from that table. The sample table lists about 94,000 clones, roughly four fifths of them with a count of one. Of the sample, about a tenth is held by the ten largest clones.

Overall results and qualifications from the work: Broadly in line with IMGT annotations, most TCR beta V segments showed up in productive rearrangements about 87% or about 30% of the time in an earlier analysis of several hundred of the donors. Immune exposure information for the cohort was limited to CMV serostatus. Across donors, most TCR sequences were observed very rarely, whereas some public TCRs were present in many individuals. Compared with the roughly 670-donor mean, donors in an Asian-associated ancestry cluster had fewer N-insertions in productive TCRs, according to a later genetic analysis. When HLA alleles, especially DR and DQ, strongly co-occurred, TCR associations were difficult to assign to individual alleles. In the study, 150 to 200 TCR beta chains were listed as associated with cytomegalovirus. Specific HLA alleles were associated with 15,000 to 20,000 TCR beta sequences at a false discovery rate of 0.05 in a later analysis. Because counts were too low, roughly 17 rarely observed V segments, including chromosome 9 orphons, were left out of the earlier analysis of approximately 580 of the donors. In vitro tests confirmed that three of the cytomegalovirus-associated TCR beta chains recognize cytomegalovirus antigens. The classifier was reported to diagnose cytomegalovirus status with high specificity and sensitivity in both the original cohort and the validation cohort. A further reported finding was that TCR beta sequences accurately predicted the HLA-A and HLA-B alleles for most subjects in the first cohort. Some IMGT-functional V segments, including TRBV6-2 and TRBV6-3, could not be distinguished by the 87-base-pair reads and were therefore excluded. According to a later analysis, TCR association rates differed among HLA loci, with DRB1 alleles showing the most associated TCRs and HLA-C alleles showing the fewest. Sequencing depth was assumed to be roughly uniform across donors in the presence/absence analyses, though that assumption may not hold. According to a later analysis, parvovirus B19, influenza, CMV and Epstein-Barr virus appeared linked to several top co-occurrence clusters. Linkage disequilibrium might explain the correlated functional status among segregating V segments, but an unknown experimental factor could not be excluded. A later genetic analysis associated a missense DCLRE1C variant with V-gene and J-gene trimming of TCR beta chains, and an independent cohort replicated the association. In a later analysis, HLA-associated TCR beta chains were found to be more clonally expanded and to have lower generation probabilities than equally common non-associated chains. HLA typing was unavailable for some donors at each locus, so association tests used only the typed subset. Only TCR beta chains were sequenced in this cohort, and the absence of alpha or paired-chain data limited detectable features. A group of highly shared sequence variants was considered likely to be a technical artifact of the sequencing pipeline. The authors suggested that the approach could potentially be extended to other disease states and immunological phenotypes. According to a later analysis, most CMV-associated TCR beta chains appeared to be HLA-restricted, and the HLA associations seemed to be driven largely by CMV exposure.

The cohort was made up of 666 healthy bone marrow donors. All cohort members were sampled while nominally healthy, although unrecorded immune exposures were likely present. Of the 670 or so cohort members, 250 to 300 had positive CMV serostatus and approximately 400 had negative CMV serostatus, and CMV serostatus was not recorded for the donor. A peripheral blood sample was collected from each donor, and TCR beta sequencing was performed on peripheral blood mononuclear cells. The Qiagen DNeasy Blood Extraction Kit was used to extract genomic DNA from the blood cell samples. The CDR3 numbers 13 residues from cysteine through phenylalanine. Only CDR3 DNA remains: 39 bases, in frame from the first base. Trimming costs V 2 bases and J 0 bases, and their ends lie 4 bases apart. The germline V gene provides CDR1 MNHEY and CDR2 SVGAGI.

The clonotype was recovered from a human donor in good health. Source material: PBMCs. Recombination linked TRBV6-5 to TRBJ2-5, with the D gene not clear enough to name. The CDR3 region has the sequence CASSYRYQETQYF. The base sequence is TGTGCCAGCAGTTACCGGTACCAAGAGACCCAGTACTTC.